This paragraph reports one T cell receptor beta chain. Antigen unknown. PCR primers comprised 60 Vbeta and 13 Jbeta primers. Generated by immunoSEQ multiplex PCR, the TCRdb table keeps only in-frame clones and is missing some. The sample contains approximately 120,000 clones, 83% of which appear only once. The data originate from a study of cytomegalovirus exposure and HLA in healthy donors. Study findings and constraints: The authors assumed roughly uniform sequencing depth across donors for presence/absence analyses. Clonal expansion was found to be greater in HLA-associated TCR beta chains than in equally common others in a later analysis. With later analysis, a missense DCLRE1C variant became linked to TCR beta V- and J-gene trimming.

CDR1 WSHSY and CDR2 SAAADI come from the germline V gene. The CDR3 has 12 amino acids. The germline V and J ends were trimmed by 6 bases and 1 base, with 6 bases remaining between them. The chain couples TRBV10-2 to TRBJ1-2; no reliable D call. This clonotype originated in a woman between 40 and 50 years old in good health and CMV-seropositive. Sequencing was performed on PBMCs. In DNA form, the CDR3 reads TGCGCCAGCAGGGGAGATAACTATGGCTACACCTTC. Translation: CASRGDNYGYTF.